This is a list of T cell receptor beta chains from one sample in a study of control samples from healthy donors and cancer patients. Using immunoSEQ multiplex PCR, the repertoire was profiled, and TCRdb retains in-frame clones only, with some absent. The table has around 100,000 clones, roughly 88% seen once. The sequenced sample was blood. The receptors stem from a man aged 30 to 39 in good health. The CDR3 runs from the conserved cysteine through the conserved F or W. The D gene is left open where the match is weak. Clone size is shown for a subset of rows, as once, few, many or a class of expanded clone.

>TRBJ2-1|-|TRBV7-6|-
CASSLEAENEQFF
TGTGCCAGCAGCTTGGAAGCGGAGAATGAGCAGTTCTTC
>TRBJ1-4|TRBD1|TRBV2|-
CASSRAGQSEKLFF
TGTGCCAGCAGTAGAGCGGGACAGTCCGAAAAACTGTTTTTT
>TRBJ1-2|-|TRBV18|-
CASSPSTQTNYGYTF
TGTGCCAGCTCACCCTCGACCCAGACAAACTATGGCTACACCTTC
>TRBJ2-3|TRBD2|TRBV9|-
CASSATTSADTQYF
TGTGCCAGCAGCGCGACTACTAGCGCAGATACGCAGTATTTT
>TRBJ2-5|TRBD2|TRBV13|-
CASSLLGLAGGETQYF
TGTGCCAGCAGCTTACTCGGCCTAGCGGGAGGTGAGACCCAGTACTTC
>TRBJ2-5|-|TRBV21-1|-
CASSKGEGAPQETQYF
TGTGCCAGCAGCAAAGGGGAGGGGGCCCCCCAAGAGACCCAGTACTTC
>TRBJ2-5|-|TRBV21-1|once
CASTWSVPRQGNSQETQYF
TGTGCCAGCACTTGGTCGGTACCGAGACAGGGGAATTCACAAGAGACCCAGTACTTC
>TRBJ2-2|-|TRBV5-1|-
CVSSPWWGTSEELFF
TGCGTCAGCAGCCCGTGGTGGGGGACAAGCGAGGAGCTGTTTTTT
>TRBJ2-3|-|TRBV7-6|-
CASSPGQTSTDTQYF
TGTGCCAGCAGCCCGGGACAAACTAGCACAGATACGCAGTATTTT
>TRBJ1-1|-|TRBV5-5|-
CASSLWQGTINTEAFF
TGTGCCAGCAGCTTGTGGCAGGGTACCATAAATACTGAAGCTTTCTTT
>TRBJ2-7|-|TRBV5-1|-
CASSLQIGSSYEQYF
TGCGCCAGCAGCCTCCAGATCGGGAGCTCCTACGAGCAGTACTTC
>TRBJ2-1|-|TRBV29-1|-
CSVDRQGGYNEQFF
TGCAGCGTTGATCGGCAGGGAGGCTACAATGAGCAGTTCTTC
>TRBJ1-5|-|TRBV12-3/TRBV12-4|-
CASTGGGQPQHF
TGTGCCAGCACGGGGGGCGGTCAGCCCCAGCATTTT
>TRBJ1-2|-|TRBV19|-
CASSIVGRYTNYGYTF
TGTGCCAGTAGTATAGTGGGCAGATACACTAACTATGGCTACACCTTC
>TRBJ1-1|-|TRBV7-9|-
CASSPADILGYTEAFF
TGTGCCAGCAGCCCGGCGGACATCCTGGGGTACACTGAAGCTTTCTTT
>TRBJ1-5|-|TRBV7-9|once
CASSPGDLPQHF
TGTGCCAGCAGCCCCGGGGATCTGCCCCAGCATTTT
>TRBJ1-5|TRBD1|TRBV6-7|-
CASSYSGQGACNQPQHF
TGTGCCAGCAGTTACTCGGGGCAGGGGGCATGTAATCAGCCCCAGCATTTT
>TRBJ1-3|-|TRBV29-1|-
CSVEGISGNTIYF
TGCAGCGTTGAGGGGATCTCTGGAAACACCATATATTTT
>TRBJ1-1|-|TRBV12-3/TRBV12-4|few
CASSLQGGTEAFF
TGTGCCAGCAGTCTACAGGGTGGAACTGAAGCTTTCTTT
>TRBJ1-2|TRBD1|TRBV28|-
CASNTPRGRVYGYTF
TGTGCCAGCAATACCCCCAGGGGGCGCGTCTATGGCTACACCTTC
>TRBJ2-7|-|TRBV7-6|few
CASSPGYGATYEQYF
TGTGCCAGCAGCCCCGGTTACGGGGCGACCTACGAGCAGTACTTC
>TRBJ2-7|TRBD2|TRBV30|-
CAWSFSGSSYF
TGTGCCTGGAGTTTTAGCGGGAGTTCGTACTTC
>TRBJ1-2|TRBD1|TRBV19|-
CASLDRDYGYTF
TGTGCCAGCCTTGACAGGGACTATGGCTACACCTTC
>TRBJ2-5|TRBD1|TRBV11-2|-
CASSRTGGDETQYF
TGTGCCAGCAGTCGGACAGGGGGCGATGAGACCCAGTACTTC
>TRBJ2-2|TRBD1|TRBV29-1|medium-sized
CSGRGQGDTGELFF
TGCAGCGGCAGAGGACAGGGAGACACCGGGGAGCTGTTTTTT
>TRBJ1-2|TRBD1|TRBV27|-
CASSSWDRAEYGYTF
TGTGCCAGCAGTTCTTGGGACAGGGCTGAATATGGCTACACCTTC
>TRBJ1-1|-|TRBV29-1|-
CSVSRGGASEAFF
TGCAGCGTTTCAAGGGGGGGCGCGTCTGAAGCTTTCTTT
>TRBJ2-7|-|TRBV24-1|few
CATAPDAYEQYF
TGTGCCACCGCTCCGGATGCCTACGAGCAGTACTTC
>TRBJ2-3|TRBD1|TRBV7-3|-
CASSLLGGEATDTQYF
TGTGCCAGCAGCTTACTAGGGGGCGAAGCCACAGATACGCAGTATTTT